Each of the 32 T cell receptor beta chains below was sequenced from the same sample in a study of CD8+CD57+ T cells in acquired aplastic anemia. CDR3 and TCR beta VDJ profiling relied on genomic DNA as the template. TCRdb processed the reads anew with MiXCR; each CDR3 protein has one entry. The sample lists a few hundred thousand distinct CDR3 sequences; just under 70% were seen once. The sample was sorted CD4+, CD8+, or CD8+CD57+ T cells (not recorded which) from PBMCs. These receptors were taken from a human donor in good health, serving as a control.

This sequence joins TRBV7-3 and TRBJ2-7; 7 bases align to TRBD2. The CDR3 extends over 18 amino acids. In germline, CDR1 is SGHTA, CDR2 FQGTGA. After removal of 4 bases from V and 0 bases from J, the junction contained 15 bases not matched to a gene. CDR3 nucleotides: TGTGCCAGCAGCTCCGGGGGGAGGCGGGACGCGGACTCCTACGAGCAGTACTTC. Translating gives CASSSGGRRDADSYEQYF.

This chain joins TRBV2 and TRBJ2-6; TRBD2 might be the D (6 bases). The germline CDR1 and CDR2 sequences are SNHLY and FYNNEI. Between the trimmed V and J ends, which lost 3 bases and 2 bases, there was a span of 11 bases. This CDR3 has 16 amino acids. The CDR3 is CASSDIGSPGANVLTF. For the CDR3, the DNA is TGTGCCAGCAGTGACATCGGGAGCCCTGGGGCCAACGTCCTGACTTTC.

As to this clonotype: The junction departs from the called germline gene at one end, perhaps through a read error. The chain is built from TRBV7-2 and TRBJ1-3; D not certain. The CDR3 loop spans 14 amino acids. Germline V gene lookup returns CDR1 SGHTA and CDR2 FQGNSA. The CDR3 region has the DNA TGTGCCAGCAGCGGCCGGACGGATGGGGAGCAGTACTTTTTT. Its protein product is CASSGRTDGEQYFF.

The gene calls are TRBV27 and TRBJ2-2; D not certain. CDR3 length: 12 amino acids. Trimming pared 2 bases from V and 5 bases from J, leaving 3 bases between. Germline values: CDR1 MNHEY, CDR2 SMNVEV (reference sequence). CDR3 loop: CASSLATGELFF. CDR3 coding DNA: TGTGCCAGCAGTTTAGCGACCGGGGAGCTGTTTTTT.

Worth noting for this clonotype: Here the CDR3 omits its conserved ending phenylalanine or tryptophan, so a read error is the likely source. The chain recombines TRBV9 with TRBJ1-2; D is ambiguous. The V end lost 4 bases, the J end lost 0 bases, and 16 bases lay between the germline ends. CDR3 length: 16 residues. CDR1 and CDR2 from the germline V gene are SGDLS and YYNGEE. CDR3 nucleotides: TGTGCCAGCAGCTTGTCCGCGGGCAACACTAACTATGGCTACACCCTC. Residues: CASSLSAGNTNYGYTL.

This clonotype has more than one count but fewer than ten. This chain links TRBV15 with TRBJ2-7; D is possibly TRBD1 (5 bases). V lost 0 bases and J lost 1, with 10 bases in between. The CDR3 is 15 residues long. Per germline, CDR1 LNHNV and CDR2 YYDKDF (reference sequence). This chain's CDR3 is CATSRDRTGSYEQYF. Here the CDR3 DNA reads TGTGCCACCAGCAGAGATCGCACAGGTTCCTACGAGCAGTACTTC.

The gene calls are TRBV5-1 and TRBJ2-5; tentatively, D is TRBD1 (6 bases). CDR3 length equals 16 residues. Germline V CDR1 and CDR2: SGHRS, YFSETQ. The V gene lost 4 bases and the J gene lost 5 bases, with 21 bases spanning the gap. The CDR3 loop reads CASSTSNREPWETQYF. As DNA, the CDR3 is TGCGCCAGCAGCACGAGTAACAGGGAACCGTGGGAGACCCAGTACTTC.

The CDR3 loop reads CASSQSVLASNEQFF. DNA for the CDR3: TGTGCCAGCAGCCAATCAGTTTTAGCAAGCAATGAGCAGTTCTTC. The chain carries TRBV14 and TRBJ2-1; no clear D. V shed 2 bases and J shed 6 bases, with 14 bases lying between them. CDR3 length equals 15 residues. Germline V gene lookup returns CDR1 SGHDN and CDR2 FVKESK.

With regard to this clonotype: This CDR3 is missing its conserved last phenylalanine or tryptophan, likely due to a read error. No DNA is shown, since the ends of the CDR3 on it are uncertain; the CDR3 is the one TCRdb lists. The genes are TRBV7-2 and TRBJ2-7; the table assigns TRBD1, which was not confirmed against the DNA. The germline gives CDR1 SGHTA, CDR2 FQGNSA. The CDR3 extends over 13 residues, inclusive of both ends. The CDR3 sequence is CASSFRQGGGEKL.

The CDR3 coding sequence is TGTGCCAGCAGCTTACAACCCGGGGACACTGAAGCTTTCTTT. This gives the protein CASSLQPGDTEAFF. V and J are TRBV7-2 and TRBJ1-1; D unresolved. Trimming took 2 bases from V and 3 from J, leaving 10 bases between them. Germline CDR1 SGHTA, CDR2 FQGNSA. The CDR3 length is 14 residues.

This chain connects TRBV7-6 to TRBJ1-1; D is ambiguous. The CDR3 spans 14 residues. Germline CDR1 reads SGHVS; CDR2 reads FNYEAQ. Trimming took 3 bases from V and 1 from J, leaving 9 bases between them. CDR3 amino acids: CASSLLGENTEAFF. In nucleotides, the CDR3 is TGTGCCAGCAGCTTGTTGGGAGAGAACACTGAAGCTTTCTTT.

The chain links TRBV19 to TRBJ2-7; TRBD2 agrees at 8 bases. The CDR3 is made up of 14 amino acids. The ends lost 8 bases at V and 4 bases at J; junction bases unmatched: 10. Germline CDR1 LNHDA, CDR2 SQIVND (reference sequence). The CDR3 DNA reads TGTGCCAGTCCGACCAGAGGACTAGCTTACGAGCAGTACTTC. The encoded protein is CASPTRGLAYEQYF.

This clonotype has just one count. CDR3 DNA sequence: TGTGCCAGCAGGTGGGGAGGCTGTGGCCAGCAGTACTTC. Protein: CASRWGGCGQQYF. The chain uses TRBV7-2 and TRBJ2-7; possibly TRBD2 for D (6 bases). The CDR3 runs to 13 residues. The V end was cut by 6 bases, the J end by 8 bases, with 17 bases between. Germline CDR1 is SGHTA and CDR2 is FQGNSA. Supplemented by reference TRBV7-2 and TRBJ2-7, the full variable domain reads GAGVSQSPSNKVTEKGKDVELRCDPISGHTALYWYRQSLGQGLEFLIYFQGNSAPDKSGLPSDRFSAERTGGSVSTLTIQRTQQEDSAVYLCASRWGGCGQQYFGPGTRLTVT.

On this clonotype itself: Sequence at one end of the junction differs from germline and may be a read error. The V gene is TRBV7-2, the J gene TRBJ2-1; 7 bases map to TRBD1. Per germline, CDR1 SGHTA and CDR2 FQGNSA. This CDR3 is built from 14 residues. The CDR3 DNA reads as TGTGCCAGCAGCTCTGGCGGCAGGGGGTATGAGAAACTCTTC. As protein: CASSSGGRGYEKLF.

This clonotype was found a few times. The chain carries TRBV2 and TRBJ1-2, with no clear D. CDR3 length: 13 residues. V dropped 6 bases and J dropped 3 bases, with 11 bases sitting between them. CDR1 and CDR2 (germline): SNHLY, FYNNEI. For the CDR3, the DNA is TGTGCCAGCAGCTTCCGCGGGGACTATGGCTACACCTTC. It is translated as CASSFRGDYGYTF.

The gene calls are TRBV6-1 and TRBJ1-2; TRBD1 matches 7 bases. The germline V gene encodes CDR1 MNHNS and CDR2 SASEGT. The CDR3 consists of 12 residues. The ends lost 10 bases at V and 2 bases at J; junction bases unmatched: 4. CDR3 coding DNA: TGTGCCACCAGGGGGACGAACTATGGCTACACCTTC. Translating gives CATRGTNYGYTF.

The chain combines TRBV14 with TRBJ2-3; TRBD1 matches at 8 bases. Losses at the gene ends were 3 bases for V and 4 bases for J; bases not matched to a gene: 3. The CDR3 runs 14 residues. The germline gives CDR1 SGHDN, CDR2 FVKESK. CDR3 sequence (DNA): TGTGCCAGCAGCCACCGGACAGGGCCAGATACGCAGTATTTT. Translated: CASSHRTGPDTQYF.

This clonotype was detected ten times or more. The chain employs TRBV19 and TRBJ2-6; 11 nucleotides match TRBD1. J was trimmed by 3 bases and V by 8 bases; bases with no gene match: 15. The CDR3 contains 19 residues. Germline V gene data show CDR1 as LNHDA and CDR2 as SQIVND (reference sequence). The DNA for the CDR3 is TGTGCCAGTTCACCAAGATCCGGACAGGGGGCTAGTGGGGCCAACGTCCTGACTTTC. Its translation: CASSPRSGQGASGANVLTF.

This chain connects TRBV5-1 to TRBJ1-2, with 8 nucleotides matching TRBD1. The J segment lost 8 bases and the V segment lost 4 bases, leaving 19 bases of the junction unmatched. Per the germline V gene, CDR1 is SGHRS and CDR2 is YFSETQ. There are 17 residues in the CDR3. The CDR3 loop reads CASSLGTGTGRLEGYTF. CDR3 DNA: TGCGCCAGCAGCCTGGGGACCGGGACAGGAAGATTAGAGGGCTACACCTTC.

This clonotype appeared a single time. Given the absence of the conserved phenylalanine or tryptophan at the CDR3 end, a read error is likely. It is unclear where the CDR3 begins or ends on the DNA, so no DNA is shown, and the CDR3 is as TCRdb lists it. J is TRBJ1-2 and V is TRBV2. The CDR3 is 13 amino acids long, termini counted. Germline V gene data show CDR1 as SNHLY and CDR2 as FYNNEI. The CDR3 loop reads CASSVPPSGGAID.

V is TRBV19 and J is TRBJ1-2; 8 bases match TRBD1. The CDR3 runs to 16 residues. Germline CDR1 reads LNHDA; CDR2 reads SQIVND (reference sequence). The V segment lost 3 bases and the J segment 7 bases; nucleotides outside the gene matches: 13. CDR3 region: CASSMEARTGKSGYTF. The DNA of the CDR3 is TGTGCCAGTAGTATGGAGGCGCGGACAGGGAAATCTGGCTACACCTTC.

With regard to this clonotype: Compared with germline, one end of the junction differs, possibly owing to a read error. The genes are TRBV5-5 and TRBJ2-7, with 8 bases identical to TRBD1. There are 16 residues in the CDR3. Germline V gene lookup returns CDR1 SGHKS and CDR2 YYEKEE (reference sequence). Written as DNA, the CDR3 is TGCGCCAGCAGCCCCCTGGCCCGGGACAGGCCTCTCGAGCAGTACTTC. This translates into CASSPLARDRPLEQYF.

With respect to this clonotype: A much larger clone lies a single base off, so this may be a read error. The CDR3 spells CASSVRRKDTQYF. The CDR3 nucleotides are TGTGCCAGCAGTGTACGCAGGAAGGATACGCAGTATTTT. The chain is built from TRBV6-1 and TRBJ2-3; D gene uncertain. Germline V gene data show CDR1 as MNHNS and CDR2 as SASEGT. The V gene lost 4 bases and the J gene lost 6 bases, with 11 bases spanning the gap. This CDR3 has 13 amino acids.

With regard to this clonotype: Because the CDR3 is missing its conserved closing phenylalanine or tryptophan, this is likely a read error. It is unclear where the CDR3 begins or ends on the DNA, so no DNA is shown, and the CDR3 is as TCRdb lists it. The chain employs TRBV7-2 and TRBJ1-2. Germline V gene lookup returns CDR1 SGHTA and CDR2 FQGNSA. Ends included, the CDR3 has 13 residues. The CDR3 region is CASSLGANNSHLH.

The chain links TRBV18 to TRBJ2-5; D may match TRBD1 or TRBD2 (5 bases each). The germline gives CDR1 KGHSH, CDR2 LQKENI. This CDR3 has 15 amino acids. With 0 bases removed from V and 7 bases from J, the gap between germline ends came to 15 bases. This CDR3 reads CASSPPGESTGTQYF. CDR3 nucleotide sequence: TGTGCCAGCTCACCACCGGGGGAGTCGACGGGGACCCAGTACTTC.

This clonotype was detected many times. The chain has TRBV10-3 and TRBJ2-5; the match to TRBD2 covers 13 bases. Germline loops: CDR1 ENHRY, CDR2 SYGVKD. The CDR3 length is 15 residues. V gave up 9 bases and J gave up 4 bases; unmatched junction bases: 8. The CDR3 coding sequence is TGTGCCATAACTGTCACTAGCGGGGGGGCAGAGACCCAGTACTTC. Protein: CAITVTSGGAETQYF.

This clonotype was seen only a few times. The chain couples TRBV29-1 to TRBJ1-2, with D unclear. The germline V and J ends were trimmed by 7 bases and 5 bases, with 20 bases remaining between them. The germline V gene encodes CDR1 SQVTM and CDR2 ANQGSEA. The CDR3 covers 14 residues. The chain's CDR3 is CSDTARNFGYGYTF. CDR3 coding DNA: TGCAGCGACACAGCTAGGAACTTTGGGTATGGCTACACCTTC. The complete variable domain, with remaining parts taken from reference TRBV29-1 and TRBJ1-2, reads SAVISQKPSRDICQRGTSLTIQCQVDSQVTMMFWYRQQPGQSLTLIATANQGSEATYESGFVIDKFPISRPNLTFSTLTVSNMSPEDSSIYLCSDTARNFGYGYTFGSGTRLTVV.

This sequence joins TRBV5-5 and TRBJ2-7; D gene uncertain. Per germline, CDR1 SGHKS and CDR2 YYEKEE (reference sequence). Trimming shortened V by 4 bases and J by 7 bases, and 18 bases separated the two germline ends. The CDR3 spans 14 residues. CDR3 bases: TGTGCCAGCAGCCCAGATAGTGGGGTTTCGGAGCAGTACTTC. Its translation: CASSPDSGVSEQYF.

This clonotype was detected a few times. The chain uses TRBV2 and TRBJ2-2, with D maybe TRBD1 (6 bases). CDR3 size: 15 residues. Trimming left V 4 bases short and J 0 bases short, with 9 bases between. From germline, CDR1 is SNHLY and CDR2 FYNNEI. CDR3 region: CASSAGQTNTGELFF. The CDR3 nucleotides are TGTGCCAGCAGTGCCGGACAGACGAACACCGGGGAGCTGTTTTTT.

In its sample, this clonotype was seen a few times. The chain recombines TRBV7-9 with TRBJ2-5, with a tentative D call TRBD2 (6 bases). Trimming shortened V by 9 bases and J by 7 bases, and 9 bases separated the two germline ends. This CDR3 contains 10 residues. Germline assignment: CDR1 SEHNR and CDR2 FQNEAQ (reference sequence). The CDR3 DNA sequence: TGTGCCAGTTCCGGGGGGACCCAGTACTTC. Amino acids: CASSGGTQYF.

A note on this clonotype: The conserved phenylalanine or tryptophan normally closing the CDR3 is absent here, so this likely arose from a read error. The DNA is omitted, as the CDR3 cannot be located on it reliably, and the CDR3 follows TCRdb's listing. This rearrangement joins TRBV7-3 to TRBJ1-6; the table calls TRBD1, which could not be checked here. The germline V gene has CDR1 SGHTA and CDR2 FQGTGA. A total of 14 residues make up the CDR3, ends included. The CDR3 sequence is CASSLTTGTGEFTL.

The chain joins TRBV29-1 to TRBJ2-1, with 7 positions matching TRBD1. The CDR3 spans 13 residues. With V trimmed by 6 bases and J by 0 bases, 2 bases remained unmatched. Germline V CDR1 and CDR2: SQVTM, ANQGSEA. CDR3 sequence: CSVDRSSYNEQFF. The CDR3 bases are TGCAGCGTGGACAGGAGCTCCTACAATGAGCAGTTCTTC.